Listed here are 5 T cell receptor beta chains from one sample, sequenced in a study of blood T cell repertoires in COVID-19. TCRdb's table, derived via immunoSEQ multiplex PCR, lists solely in-frame clones and lacks some. The table has 140,000 to 150,000 clones, around 90% seen once; the top ten hold around 0.91%. Sequenced material: peripheral blood. The receptors here all came from a woman in her fifties or sixties with acute or convalescent COVID-19.

The chain employs TRBV2 and TRBJ2-2; 9 bases fit TRBD2. The V gene end was trimmed by 8 bases and the J gene end by 4 bases; junction bases not matched to a gene: 5. The germline CDR1 and CDR2 sequences are SNHLY and FYNNEI. This CDR3 has 14 residues. The CDR3 spells CASGRGGPTGELFF. DNA for the CDR3: TGTGCCAGCGGGCGGGGGGGCCCCACCGGGGAGCTGTTTTTT.

The V call is TRBV5-4, the J call TRBJ2-1, with 8 bases lining up with TRBD2. Trimming cost V 2 bases and J 6 bases; bases outside gene matches: 10. This CDR3 contains 16 residues. CDR1 is SGHNT and CDR2 is YYREEE in the germline V gene (reference sequence). This chain's CDR3 is CASSFSGGGFGNEQFF. The CDR3 nucleotides are TGTGCCAGCAGCTTTTCAGGCGGGGGGTTCGGCAATGAGCAGTTCTTC. Full variable domain (remainder filled in from reference TRBV5-4 and TRBJ2-1): ETGVTQSPTHLIKTRGQQVTLRCSSQSGHNTVSWYQQALGQGPQFIFQYYREEENGRGNFPPRFSGLQFPNYSSELNVNALELDDSALYLCASSFSGGGFGNEQFFGPGTRLTVL.

A single count supports this clone. The DNA for the CDR3 is TGTGCCAGCAGCCCCTACAGGCAGGGCAAGGCCTATGGCTACACCTTC. This sequence encodes CASSPYRQGKAYGYTF. V gene TRBV9 combines with J gene TRBJ1-2; possibly TRBD1 for D (5 bases). The CDR3 is made up of 16 amino acids. V dropped 4 bases and J dropped 4 bases, with 20 bases sitting between them. Germline CDR1 reads SGDLS; CDR2 reads YYNGEE. Full variable domain (rest looked up from reference TRBV9 and TRBJ1-2): DSGVTQTPKHLITATGQRVTLRCSPRSGDLSVYWYQQSLDQGLQFLIQYYNGEERAKGNILERFSAQQFPDLHSELNLSSLELGDSALYFCASSPYRQGKAYGYTFGSGTRLTVV.

The V gene is TRBV6-5, the J gene TRBJ1-5; D unresolved. Trimming left V 2 bases short and J 5 bases short, with 7 bases between. CDR3 size: 13 residues. Germline values: CDR1 MNHEY, CDR2 SVGAGI. Written as DNA, the CDR3 is TGTGCCAGCAGTTACGGGGAGGATCAGCCCCAGCATTTT. Its protein is CASSYGEDQPQHF.

This rearrangement joins TRBV28 to TRBJ1-2; 10 positions agree with TRBD1. This CDR3 contains 15 residues. The trim removed 6 bases at V and 5 bases at J, leaving 9 bases unmatched. CDR1 is MDHEN, CDR2 SYDVKM, per germline. The CDR3 is CASRLTGGAGYGYTF. For the CDR3, the DNA is TGTGCCAGCAGATTGACAGGGGGCGCAGGGTATGGCTACACCTTC.